The present T cell receptor (beta chain) was sequenced within a study of cytomegalovirus exposure and HLA in healthy donors. The PCR ran on 60 Vbeta and 13 Jbeta primers. The repertoire was sequenced with immunoSEQ multiplex PCR; TCRdb's copy has only in-frame clones and lacks some. The repertoire holds about 210,000 clones, with roughly 87% as singletons. The CDR3 is 16 residues long. V dropped 3 bases and J dropped 7; count of bases not matched to a gene: 9. Germline values: CDR1 LNHDA, CDR2 SQIVND (reference sequence). The study, taken as a whole, reports: The study carried out a later analysis of TCR beta sequences. It associated approximately 15,000 of them with specific HLA alleles at a false discovery rate of 0.05. Compared with the approximately 680-donor mean, an Asian-associated ancestry cluster reportedly had fewer N-insertions, according to a later analysis. In vitro checks showed that a few CMV-associated chains really do target CMV antigens.

Of note for this clone: The antigen is not known.

The sample consisted of PBMCs. The TCR originated in a man aged 40-55 years in good health and CMV-seropositive. The rearrangement links TRBV19 to TRBJ1-1, with TRBD1 matching 12 bases. DNA for the CDR3: TGTGCCAGTAGTATGGCAGGGACAGGGGGCTCCCGTGAAGCTTTCTTT. Translated, it gives CASSMAGTGGSREAFF.